These T cell receptor beta chains were read from a single sample in a study of blood T cells in healthy people across ages. Each CDR3 protein gets one entry after TCRdb re-called the 5' RACE reads with MiXCR. The sample has 1.5 million to 2 million distinct CDR3 sequences; around 40% are singletons. Sequencing was carried out using blood. The receptors stem from a human donor in good health. Each CDR3 is given with its conserved first and last residue. The order of the fields is D gene, V gene, J gene, CDR3 protein. D genes are given only for firm matches.

>TRBD1|TRBV7-9|TRBJ2-3
CASSLPGTAQYF
>-|TRBV11-2|TRBJ2-3
CASSLDLTGTQYF
>-|TRBV12-3/TRBV12-4|TRBJ1-5
CASTLTEIGDQPQHF
>-|TRBV5-5|TRBJ1-1
CASSFGQANTEAFF
>-|TRBV5-5|TRBJ2-1
CASSLADFNEQFF
>-|TRBV12-3/TRBV12-4|-
CASSLGQPYNEQYF
>TRBD2|TRBV20-1|TRBJ2-3
CSAPRTSGVVSDTQYF
>-|TRBV7-9|TRBJ1-2
CASSLRPEFDGYTF
>TRBD1|TRBV7-8|TRBJ2-7
CASSPWTGKGSYEQYF
>-|TRBV7-3|TRBJ1-2
CASSPPGPTYYGYTF
>TRBD1|TRBV9|TRBJ1-5
CASSVGQGKNQPQHF